This entry lists 15 T cell receptor beta chains sequenced from one sample in a study of blood T cell repertoires in COVID-19. Only in-frame clones appear in the TCRdb table, and some are missing; sequencing was by immunoSEQ multiplex PCR. The sample holds more than 250,000 clones, about 83% seen once. The sample comprised peripheral blood. The receptors here all came from a woman in her forties or fifties with acute or convalescent COVID-19.

This clone is a singleton in its sample. V usage is TRBV29-1 and J usage is TRBJ1-1; maybe TRBD1 (6 bases). Per germline, CDR1 SQVTM and CDR2 ANQGSEA. This CDR3 has 11 amino acids. V lost 7 bases and J lost 7, with 13 bases in between. The chain's CDR3 is CSASLDSEAFF. In DNA form, the CDR3 reads TGCAGCGCCTCACTGGACAGTGAAGCTTTCTTT.

The rearrangement uses TRBV24-1 and TRBJ2-3, with D unresolved. Germline V CDR1 and CDR2: KGHDR, SFDVKD. This CDR3 contains 13 residues. Trimming left V 4 bases short and J 3 bases short, with 7 bases between. CDR3 amino acids: CATSDDWTDTQYF. In DNA form, the CDR3 reads TGTGCCACCAGTGACGACTGGACAGATACGCAGTATTTT.

The J gene is TRBJ2-7, the V gene TRBV5-5; D not resolved. V lost 4 bases to trimming and J lost 2 bases, with 7 bases between them. The CDR3 is made up of 12 amino acids. Germline lookup yields CDR1 SGHKS and CDR2 YYEKEE (reference sequence). The CDR3 loop is CASSPSAYEQYF. The CDR3 coding sequence is TGTGCCAGCAGCCCTTCGGCCTACGAGCAGTACTTC.

This chain connects TRBV30 to TRBJ1-2; TRBD1 matches 8 bases. After removal of 2 bases from V and 5 bases from J, the junction contained 13 bases not matched to a gene. The CDR3 runs to 16 residues. In germline, CDR1 is GTSNPN, CDR2 SVGIG (reference sequence). In DNA, the CDR3 is TGTGCCTGGAGTCTCCCGGGCCAGGGGGCGAGGTATGGCTACACCTTC. Amino acid sequence: CAWSLPGQGARYGYTF.

This clone occurred once. The genes are TRBV12-5 and TRBJ1-1; no definite D call. Deletions cut 5 bases from V and 2 bases from J, with 6 bases between. The V gene's germline CDR1 is LGHNT and CDR2 FRNRAP. CDR3 length: 12 amino acids. The CDR3 nucleotides read TGTGCTAGTGGTCTTTATAACACTGAAGCTTTCTTT. The encoded protein is CASGLYNTEAFF.

There are a few counts of this clone. J is TRBJ2-5 and V is TRBV5-8; possible D gene TRBD2, 5 bases. Looked up from germline, CDR1 is SGHTS and CDR2 is YDEGEE. V was pared by 4 bases and J by 4 bases, with 14 bases between. The CDR3 extends over 14 amino acids. The CDR3 region has the DNA TGTGCCAGCAGCGGCCCACCTAGCCGAGAGACCCAGTACTTC. Encoded protein: CASSGPPSRETQYF.

The V and J genes are TRBV6-6 and TRBJ2-7, with 7 bases aligning to TRBD1. In germline, CDR1 is MNHNY, CDR2 SVGAGI (reference sequence). This CDR3 has 14 residues. Trimming at V came to 5 bases and at J to 5 bases, leaving 9 bases not matched to a gene. The CDR3 is CASSSDRAGNEQYV. CDR3 DNA sequence: TGTGCCAGCAGTAGCGACAGGGCTGGGAACGAGCAGTACGTC.

This clone was seen a few times. This chain uses TRBV7-9 with TRBJ1-2; 10 bases are shared with TRBD1. The CDR3 is made up of 14 amino acids. The V gene's germline CDR1 is SEHNR and CDR2 FQNEAQ (reference sequence). V was pared by 4 bases and J by 7 bases, with 6 bases of the junction left unmatched. The CDR3 region is CASSSGTGEIGYTF. CDR3 nucleotides: TGTGCCAGCAGCTCCGGGACAGGGGAAATTGGCTACACCTTC. The full variable domain, with the rest looked up from reference TRBV7-9 and TRBJ1-2, is DTGVSQNPRHKITKRGQNVTFRCDPISEHNRLYWYRQTLGQGPEFLTYFQNEAQLEKSRLLSDRFSAERPKGSFSTLEIQRTEQGDSAMYLCASSSGTGEIGYTFGSGTRLTVV.

This clone was seen a single time. This chain links TRBV7-9 with TRBJ2-5; TRBD1 is a possible D gene (6 bases). The germline CDR1 and CDR2 sequences are SEHNR and FQNEAQ (reference sequence). This CDR3 is built from 11 residues. The CDR3 DNA follows: TGTGCATTAGGGGGTTCAGAGACCCAGTACTTC. This translates into CALGGSETQYF.

The J gene is TRBJ1-2, the V gene TRBV28; TRBD1 aligns across 7 bases. The CDR3 spans 14 residues. V lost 7 bases to trimming and J lost 2 bases; unmatched junction nucleotides: 7. Germline V gene data show CDR1 as MDHEN and CDR2 as SYDVKM. The CDR3 DNA sequence: TGTGCCAGCATTTTTACGGACAGGAACTATGGCTACACCTTC. This sequence encodes CASIFTDRNYGYTF.

On this clone itself: One end of the junction varies from germline; a read error may be responsible. The CDR3 loop is CTSSRGQGANTEAFF. The CDR3 DNA reads TGTACCAGCAGCCGCGGACAGGGGGCGAACACTGAAGCTTTCTTT. The V call is TRBV3-1 (or the pseudogene TRBV3-2), the J call TRBJ1-1; 11 bases match TRBD1. CDR1 LGHDT and CDR2 YNNKEL come from the germline V gene (reference sequence). This CDR3 has 15 amino acids.

CDR3 sequence: CASSVGDRDEKLFF. CDR3 DNA: TGCGCCAGCAGCGTGGGGGACAGGGATGAAAAACTGTTTTTT. The gene calls are TRBV5-1 and TRBJ1-4; the match to TRBD1 covers 9 bases. The CDR3 contains 14 residues. CDR1 and CDR2 (germline): SGHRS, YFSETQ. With V trimmed by 4 bases and J by 6 bases, 4 bases remained unmatched.

V and J are TRBV27 and TRBJ2-1; 9 bases are shared with TRBD2. J lost 6 bases, V lost 0 bases, and 3 bases had no gene match. This CDR3 has 15 amino acids. Per the germline V gene, CDR1 is MNHEY and CDR2 is SMNVEV (reference sequence). The CDR3 region is CASSLSAGGFNEQFF. DNA for the CDR3: TGTGCCAGCAGTTTATCTGCGGGGGGGTTCAATGAGCAGTTCTTC.

V usage is TRBV6-5 and J usage is TRBJ1-5, with D unresolved. The CDR3 length is 15 residues. V lost 6 bases, J lost 2 bases, and 14 bases lay in between. Germline CDR1 reads MNHEY; CDR2 reads SVGAGI. The CDR3: CASRRTSDGNQPQHF. In DNA, the CDR3 is TGTGCCAGCAGACGGACTTCGGACGGCAATCAGCCCCAGCATTTT.

The chain joins TRBV4-3 to TRBJ2-3, with no clear D. Trimming left V 0 bases short and J 4 bases short, with 14 bases between. The CDR3 consists of 16 residues. The germline gives CDR1 LGHNA, CDR2 YSLEER. The CDR3 DNA is TGCGCCAGCAGCCAAGATCTACCTAGTGAAGCAGATACGCAGTATTTT. It yields the protein CASSQDLPSEADTQYF.